These 32 T cell receptor beta chains came from one sample sequenced in a study of blood T cell repertoires in COVID-19. The data were produced by immunoSEQ multiplex PCR, yet TCRdb's version contains in-frame clones alone and is incomplete. The top ten clones hold around 4.4% of a sample with under 75,000 clones, about two thirds of them seen once. The sequenced sample was peripheral blood. Source of these receptors: a woman in her 70s with COVID-19, enrolled during active disease.

V usage is TRBV14 and J usage is TRBJ2-3, with TRBD2 matching over 7 bases. The junction had 6 bases not matched to a gene; V was cut back by 0 bases and J by 0 bases. The CDR3 runs 17 residues. Germline CDR1 reads SGHDN; CDR2 reads FVKESK. CDR3 DNA sequence: TGTGCCAGCAGCCAAGATCTTTACGGGGGGAGCACAGATACGCAGTATTTT. It is translated as CASSQDLYGGSTDTQYF.

This clone occurred once. This rearrangement joins TRBV10-3 to TRBJ2-2; TRBD1 might be the D (6 bases). The germline V gene encodes CDR1 ENHRY and CDR2 SYGVKD. V lost 9 bases to trimming and J lost 3 bases, with 26 bases between them. The CDR3 extends over 18 amino acids. The CDR3: CAIGSDGRGRADTGELFF. CDR3 coding DNA: TGTGCCATTGGCTCCGATGGCAGGGGCCGTGCTGACACCGGGGAGCTGTTTTTT.

V and J are TRBV18 and TRBJ2-5; D not resolved. The CDR3 totals 13 residues. The germline V gene has CDR1 KGHSH and CDR2 LQKENI. With 0 bases removed from V and 5 bases from J, the gap between germline ends came to 7 bases. CDR3 nucleotide sequence: TGTGCCAGCTCACCACCGCTTGGCGAGACCCAGTACTTC. Translating gives CASSPPLGETQYF.

The chain has TRBV13 and TRBJ1-3; tentative D call: TRBD1 (5 bases). The germline V and J ends were trimmed by 5 bases and 3 bases, with 8 bases remaining between them. The CDR3 covers 13 residues. Germline-derived CDR1 and CDR2 are PRHDT and FYEKMQ (reference sequence). The CDR3 DNA follows: TGTGCCAGCAGCCTCAGGGTTGGAAACACCATATATTTT. This codes for CASSLRVGNTIYF.

This CDR3 reads CASSLATRLAGAHVQYF. In DNA form, the CDR3 reads TGTGCCAGCAGCTTAGCCACCCGACTAGCGGGCGCTCATGTTCAGTACTTC. The chain uses TRBV11-3 and TRBJ2-4, with TRBD2 matching 10 bases. Trimming took 1 base from V and 11 from J; bases not matched to a gene: 14. CDR1 is SGHNT, CDR2 YENEEA, per germline. The CDR3 contains 17 residues. The full variable domain, its missing parts supplied by reference TRBV11-3 and TRBJ2-4, is EAGVVQSPRYKIIEKKQPVAFWCNPISGHNTLYWYLQNLGQGPELLIRYENEEAVDDSQLPKDRFSAERLKGVDSTLKIQPAELGDSAVYLCASSLATRLAGAHVQYFGAGTRLSVL.

The V gene is TRBV10-3, the J gene TRBJ2-7, with 11 bases lining up with TRBD1. The CDR3 spans 14 residues. Germline V gene sequence: CDR1 ENHRY, CDR2 SYGVKD. Germline trimming cut 3 bases from V and 7 bases from J; bases unmatched to any gene: 5. CDR3 coding DNA: TGTGCCATCAGTGAAGGACAGGGGGCGCTTGAGCAGTACTTC. Encoded protein: CAISEGQGALEQYF.

The chain is built from TRBV19 and TRBJ2-2; D may be TRBD1 (6 bases). The germline V gene has CDR1 LNHDA and CDR2 SQIVND (reference sequence). This CDR3 comprises 13 residues. Trimming pared 4 bases from V and 8 bases from J, leaving 11 bases between. CDR3 region: CASSTQRGGELFF. The CDR3 bases are TGTGCCAGTAGTACCCAGAGGGGGGGGGAGCTGTTTTTT.

Comment on this clone: Other DNA sequences in this sample translate to the same CDR3. The rearrangement uses TRBV19 and TRBJ2-3; 8 bases map to TRBD1. Germline loops: CDR1 LNHDA, CDR2 SQIVND (reference sequence). This CDR3 is 14 amino acids long. The trim removed 7 bases at V and 1 base at J, leaving 4 bases unmatched. The CDR3: CASTTGQGTDTQYF. The CDR3 nucleotides are TGTGCCAGTACCACGGGACAGGGCACAGATACGCAGTATTTT. Based on the CDR3 plus reference TRBV19 and TRBJ2-3, the full variable domain is DGGITQSPKYLFRKEGQNVTLSCEQNLNHDAMYWYRQDPGQGLRLIYYSQIVNDFQKGDIAEGYSVSREKKESFPLTVTSAQKNPTAFYLCASTTGQGTDTQYFGPGTRLTVL.

The J gene is TRBJ2-7, the V gene TRBV20-1; the match to TRBD1 covers 8 bases. The CDR3 runs 13 residues. V was pared by 3 bases and J by 4 bases, with 5 bases of the junction left unmatched. In germline, CDR1 is DFQATT, CDR2 SNEGSKA (reference sequence). The CDR3: CSASKQGAYEQYV. CDR3 sequence (DNA): TGCAGTGCTAGTAAGCAGGGGGCGTACGAGCAGTACGTC.

V usage is TRBV7-2 and J usage is TRBJ1-6, with D hard to call. CDR3 length: 18 residues. Trimming stripped 1 base from V and 0 bases from J, with 13 bases between. Germline CDR1 and CDR2: SGHTA and FQGNSA. The CDR3 region has the DNA TGTGCCAGCAGCTTAGAGCGTAGGCAGAGCTCCTATAATTCACCCCTCCACTTT. Amino acids: CASSLERRQSSYNSPLHF.

CDR3 coding DNA: TGTGCCAGCAGCCAAAGGACAGGCAGTATCCAAGAGACCCAGTACTTC. Encoded protein: CASSQRTGSIQETQYF. V and J are TRBV14 and TRBJ2-5, with 7 bases lining up with TRBD1. V lost 2 bases and J lost 1; bases outside the gene matches: 7. CDR1 SGHDN and CDR2 FVKESK come from the germline V gene. CDR3 length: 16 residues.

The V and J genes are TRBV7-6 and TRBJ2-1; 10 nucleotides agree with TRBD2. The V gene end was trimmed by 0 bases and the J gene end by 9 bases; junction bases not matched to a gene: 11. The germline gives CDR1 SGHVS, CDR2 FNYEAQ. This CDR3 has 17 amino acids. In nucleotides, the CDR3 is TGTGCCAGCAGCTTAGCTTCGGCTAGCGGGAGTAGCGGTGAGCAGTTCTTC. Residues: CASSLASASGSSGEQFF.

This chain uses TRBV6-1 with TRBJ1-5; no reliable D call. The V and J ends lost 1 base and 0 bases respectively, with 7 bases between them. Germline V gene data show CDR1 as MNHNS and CDR2 as SASEGT. This CDR3 has 15 amino acids. For the CDR3, the DNA is TGTGCCAGCAGTGAAGGAGCTATTAGCAATCAGCCCCAGCATTTT. Translated: CASSEGAISNQPQHF.

This sequence joins TRBV2 and TRBJ2-3; 7 nucleotides align to TRBD2. The trim removed 6 bases at V and 6 bases at J, leaving 6 bases unmatched. Germline V gene data show CDR1 as SNHLY and CDR2 as FYNNEI. The CDR3 is 13 residues long. The CDR3 sequence is CASSPSGRDTQYF. CDR3 nucleotides: TGTGCCAGCAGCCCTAGCGGCCGTGATACGCAGTATTTT.

The chain uses TRBV24-1 and TRBJ2-3, with unresolved D. V lost 0 bases to trimming and J lost 0 bases, with 6 bases between them. The CDR3 length is 15 residues. Per germline, CDR1 KGHDR and CDR2 SFDVKD. CDR3 sequence (DNA): TGTGCCACCAGTGATTTGGTCGCGAGCACAGATACGCAGTATTTT. Translation gives CATSDLVASTDTQYF.

The chain combines TRBV6-5 with TRBJ2-5, with 8 bases aligning to TRBD1. With 5 bases clipped from V and 4 bases from J, the junction kept 0 bases outside the gene matches. The CDR3 has 12 amino acids. Germline CDR1 MNHEY, CDR2 SVGAGI. DNA of the CDR3: TGTGCCAGCAGTACAGGGGGAGAGACCCAGTACTTC. Translating gives CASSTGGETQYF.

This chain uses TRBV5-6 with TRBJ1-3, with D perhaps TRBD1 (6 bases). The V end was cut by 0 bases, the J end by 2 bases, with 12 bases between. The CDR3 runs to 16 residues. Germline values: CDR1 SGHDT, CDR2 YYEEEE. CDR3 nucleotide sequence: TGTGCCAGCAGCTTGGCAGGGGACCCTGCTGGAAACACCATATATTTT. This translates into CASSLAGDPAGNTIYF.

This clone has a single count. The chain links TRBV11-3 to TRBJ2-1; no clear D. The germline CDR1 and CDR2 sequences are SGHNT and YENEEA. The CDR3 is 13 amino acids. Trimming left V 1 base short and J 5 bases short, with 6 bases between. DNA of the CDR3: TGTGCCAGCAGCTTAGGGCCAAACAATGAGCAGTTCTTC. The encoded protein is CASSLGPNNEQFF.

This clone was recorded only once. The chain uses TRBV9 and TRBJ1-4, with 7 nucleotides matching TRBD1. This CDR3 is 15 amino acids long. CDR1 SGDLS and CDR2 YYNGEE come from the germline V gene. J was trimmed by 5 bases and V by 4 bases; bases with no gene match: 8. CDR3 sequence (DNA): TGTGCCAGCAGCACACGGACAGGACTGAATGAAAAACTGTTTTTT. This gives the protein CASSTRTGLNEKLFF.

The chain carries TRBV2 and TRBJ1-1, with 9 bases identical to TRBD1. This CDR3 comprises 14 residues. Germline assignment: CDR1 SNHLY and CDR2 FYNNEI. The trim removed 8 bases at V and 2 bases at J, leaving 6 bases unmatched. The CDR3 DNA reads TGTGCCAGCGGCAGGGACAGGGCTAACACTGAAGCTTTCTTT. This translates into CASGRDRANTEAFF.

A few counts support this clone. The CDR3 DNA follows: TGTGCCAGCAGCTTGGACAGGGGGGATACGCAGTATTTT. Translation gives CASSLDRGDTQYF. This chain joins TRBV5-4 and TRBJ2-3; 8 bases agree with TRBD1. CDR3 length: 13 residues. The V segment lost 0 bases and the J segment 6 bases; nucleotides outside the gene matches: 0. Germline V gene data show CDR1 as SGHNT and CDR2 as YYREEE (reference sequence).

V and J are TRBV5-1 and TRBJ2-5, with D perhaps matching TRBD2 (6 bases). The germline V gene has CDR1 SGHRS and CDR2 YFSETQ. V dropped 4 bases and J dropped 4 bases, with 14 bases sitting between them. The CDR3 has 14 amino acids. DNA of the CDR3: TGCGCCAGCAGCACCCAGACTAGTTCAGAGACCCAGTACTTC. Its protein product is CASSTQTSSETQYF.

The chain links TRBV5-5 to TRBJ2-1; the D is unclear. This CDR3 spans 14 amino acids. With 0 bases removed from V and 4 bases from J, the gap between germline ends came to 8 bases. Germline-derived CDR1 and CDR2 are SGHKS and YYEKEE (reference sequence). In DNA, the CDR3 is TGTGCCAGCAGCTTGGGGGCAGATTACAATGAGCAGTTCTTC. Protein: CASSLGADYNEQFF.

The chain combines TRBV7-9 with TRBJ1-2; D gene unclear. Germline V gives CDR1 SEHNR, CDR2 FQNEAQ (reference sequence). This CDR3 is 13 amino acids long. V was pared by 5 bases and J by 8 bases, with 15 bases between. DNA for the CDR3: TGTGCCAGCAGCCTGACCGGGGTCGACGGCTACACCTTC. Its translation: CASSLTGVDGYTF.

Many counts were recorded for this clone. J is TRBJ1-5 and V is TRBV25-1; D unclear. The CDR3 is 13 residues long. Germline values: CDR1 MGHDK, CDR2 SYGVNS. Between the trimmed V and J ends, which lost 10 bases and 5 bases, there was a span of 15 bases. The CDR3 DNA follows: TGTGCCACCCTGGACTCCACGCATCAGCCCCAGCATTTT. It yields the protein CATLDSTHQPQHF.

The chain employs TRBV18 and TRBJ1-5, with D hard to call. Germline CDR1 and CDR2: KGHSH and LQKENI. Trimming stripped 5 bases from V and 4 bases from J, with 12 bases between. The length of the CDR3 is 14 residues. The CDR3 reads CASSSEDWNQPQHF. Here the CDR3 DNA reads TGTGCCAGCTCATCGGAGGACTGGAATCAGCCCCAGCATTTT.

This chain uses TRBV21-1 with TRBJ2-1; the table's D gene call, TRBD2, was not cross checked with the DNA. TRBV21-1 is an annotated pseudogene. The CDR3 contains 18 residues. CDR3 sequence reads: CASTLSGLAGDWGNEQFF. The CDR3 coding sequence is TGTGCCAGCACCCTATCAGGGCTAGCGGGAGATTGGGGCAATGAGCAGTTCTTC.

This chain joins TRBV6-6 and TRBJ2-7; 9 bases match TRBD1. Trimming cost V 8 bases and J 2 bases; bases outside gene matches: 10. There are 15 residues in the CDR3. Germline V gene data show CDR1 as MNHNY and CDR2 as SVGAGI (reference sequence). This CDR3 reads CASSPSGQGTYEQYF. In DNA, the CDR3 is TGTGCCAGCTCCCCCAGCGGACAGGGGACCTACGAGCAGTACTTC.

This clone was detected only a few times. The sample contains more than one DNA sequence encoding this CDR3. The J gene is TRBJ1-2, the V gene TRBV7-8; 11 nucleotides agree with TRBD1. The CDR3 contains 15 residues. Trimming took 1 base from V and 2 from J; bases not matched to a gene: 0. CDR1 and CDR2 (germline): SGHVS, FQNEAQ. In DNA form, the CDR3 reads TGTGCCAGCAGCTTAGGGACAGGGGGCAACTATGGCTACACCTTC. Translating gives CASSLGTGGNYGYTF.

The V gene is TRBV6-5, the J gene TRBJ1-5, with D possibly TRBD1 on 6 matching bases. This CDR3 comprises 14 residues. Germline CDR1 reads MNHEY; CDR2 reads SVGAGI. V was shortened by 6 bases and J by 9 bases, with 18 bases between the two germline ends. The chain's CDR3 is CASRRGGGSLPQHF. CDR3 nucleotides: TGTGCCAGCAGGAGGGGAGGGGGTTCGTTGCCCCAGCATTTT.

The chain recombines TRBV5-3 with TRBJ2-7; TRBD1 matches 7 bases. TRBV5-3 is an ORF, and what it does is uncertain. The CDR3 length is 15 residues. Trimming removed 3 bases from V and 0 bases from J; junction bases left unmatched: 6. The CDR3: CARSWVQGSSYEQYV. CDR3 in DNA: TGTGCCAGAAGCTGGGTACAGGGGAGCTCCTACGAGCAGTACGTC.

The chain uses TRBV3-1 (or the pseudogene TRBV3-2) and TRBJ2-1; 10 positions match TRBD2. Trimming cost V 2 bases and J 3 bases; bases outside gene matches: 1. The V gene's germline CDR1 is LGHDT and CDR2 YNNKEL (reference sequence). The CDR3 spans 15 residues. The CDR3 region is CASSQSGGVYNEQFF. CDR3 DNA: TGTGCCAGCAGCCAAAGCGGGGGGGTCTACAATGAGCAGTTCTTC.